This TCR beta chain was obtained from a study of cytomegalovirus exposure and HLA in healthy donors. Study-wide points: Per published accounts, TCR beta sequences correctly predicted the HLA-A and HLA-B alleles of most subjects. Later work showed greater clonal expansion in HLA-associated TCR beta chains than in equally common others. A link between a missense DCLRE1C variant and TCR beta V- and J-gene trimming emerged from a later analysis.

The CDR3 contains 17 residues. Germline V CDR1 and CDR2: LNHDA, SQIVND (reference sequence). Deletions cut 5 bases from V and 0 bases from J, with 14 bases between. Vbeta (60) and Jbeta (13) primers were used in the PCR. Generated by immunoSEQ multiplex PCR, the TCRdb table keeps only in-frame clones and is missing some. The sample has about 190,000 clones; roughly 77% are singletons. To note about this clone: Its antigen is unknown.

The chain is built from TRBV19 and TRBJ1-6; unclear D gene. The source material was PBMCs. The clonotype was recovered from a man aged 30 to 39 in good health and CMV-seropositive. The CDR3, as DNA: TGTGCCAGTAGTCCGTCTCCAGGCAGCTCCTATAATTCACCCCTCCACTTT. Translating gives CASSPSPGSSYNSPLHF. The whole variable domain, filled in from reference TRBV19 and TRBJ1-6, reads DGGITQSPKYLFRKEGQNVTLSCEQNLNHDAMYWYRQDPGQGLRLIYYSQIVNDFQKGDIAEGYSVSREKKESFPLTVTSAQKNPTAFYLCASSPSPGSSYNSPLHFGNGTRLTVT.